In this sample, the clone carrying this T cell receptor beta chain turned up a few times. The assay was immunoSEQ multiplex PCR, and TCRdb's table has in-frame clones only and misses some. The table records 210,000 or so clones, about four fifths of them present only once. The data stem from a study of blood T cell repertoires in COVID-19. CDR1 and CDR2 (germline): ENHRY, SYGVKD. This CDR3 spans 15 amino acids. Trimming stripped 10 bases from V and 4 bases from J, with 20 bases between. The chain is built from TRBV10-3 and TRBJ1-5; maybe TRBD1 (6 bases). The sample comprised PBMCs or T cells enriched from blood (not recorded which). This receptor was identified in a man in his fifties or sixties who had recovered from COVID-19. In DNA form, the CDR3 reads TGTGCCACCGCCGAGGGGGGGCGAGGTAATCAGCCCCAGCATTTT. Translating gives CATAEGGRGNQPQHF.